The 9 T cell receptor beta chains presented below share a single source sample, sequenced in a study of T cells in Graves' hyperthyroidism and ophthalmopathy. Amplification of TCR beta CDR3 regions used RNA as the template. First-round RT-PCR of the TCR CDR3 relied on the HTBI primer set. Using its own MiXCR run on the multiplex PCR reads, TCRdb lists one record per CDR3 protein. The sample consists of 500,000 to 800,000 distinct CDR3 sequences, 14% of them appearing once. What was sequenced was blood. Receptors were obtained from a woman between 45 and 65 years old with Graves' ophthalmopathy.

This clonotype showed up many times. The CDR3 region has the DNA TGTGCCAGCAGTCCGACTAGCGGGAGGGGTCTGCAGTATTTT. Its translation is CASSPTSGRGLQYF. The gene calls are TRBV27 and TRBJ2-3; 14 nucleotides match TRBD2. Germline V CDR1 and CDR2: MNHEY, SMNVEV (reference sequence). Losses at the gene ends were 5 bases for V and 11 bases for J; bases not matched to a gene: 6. The CDR3 totals 14 residues.

This clonotype was counted a few times. The chain is built from TRBV6-2 or TRBV6-3 and TRBJ2-3; 8 bases are a match to TRBD2. The length of the CDR3 is 15 residues. The ends lost 7 bases at V and 2 bases at J; junction bases unmatched: 8. Germline V gives CDR1 MNHEY, CDR2 SVGEGT. The CDR3 DNA is TGTGCCAGCACCCTTAGACTAGCGAACACAGATACGCAGTATTTT. Encoded protein: CASTLRLANTDTQYF.

The genes are TRBV7-2 and TRBJ2-6; D possibly uses TRBD1 or TRBD2 (7 bases each). This CDR3 is built from 18 residues. Germline CDR1 is SGHTA and CDR2 is FQGNSA. The V and J ends lost 5 bases and 0 bases respectively, with 17 bases between them. For the CDR3, the DNA is TGTGCCAGCAGCACCAGGGGGGGCGGAATCTCTGGGGCCAACGTCCTGACTTTC. Protein: CASSTRGGGISGANVLTF.

This chain joins TRBV11-2 and TRBJ1-5, with D possibly TRBD1 on 5 matching bases. The CDR3 loop spans 15 amino acids. V was clipped by 5 bases and J by 6 bases, with 17 bases between them. The germline gives CDR1 SGHAT, CDR2 FQNNGV. CDR3 bases: TGTGCCAGCAGCCGAGACGGGGGTTTGGGTCAGCCCCAGCATTTT. Amino acids: CASSRDGGLGQPQHF.

In its sample, this clonotype was seen many times. This chain joins TRBV4-3 and TRBJ2-2; tentative D call: TRBD2 (5 bases). Germline CDR1 and CDR2: LGHNA and YSLEER. Trimming removed 6 bases from V and 3 bases from J, with 14 bases in between. CDR3 length: 15 residues. This CDR3 reads CASRSVGEDTGELFF. As DNA, the CDR3 is TGCGCCAGCAGGTCGGTCGGGGAAGACACCGGGGAGCTGTTTTTT.

The sample holds a few counts of this clonotype. The V call is TRBV15, the J call TRBJ1-6; D perhaps matches TRBD1 (5 bases). Germline-derived CDR1 and CDR2 are LNHNV and YYDKDF (reference sequence). V lost 1 base and J lost 12, with 16 bases in between. This CDR3 has 15 residues. CDR3 amino acids: CATSRGGGLARPLHF. The CDR3 coding sequence is TGTGCCACCAGCAGAGGGGGCGGTTTGGCCAGACCCCTCCACTTT. Full variable domain (rest looked up from reference TRBV15 and TRBJ1-6): DAMVIQNPRYQVTQFGKPVTLSCSQTLNHNVMYWYQQKSSQAPKLLFHYYDKDFNNEADTPDNFQSRRPNTSFCFLDIRSPGLGDTAMYLCATSRGGGLARPLHFGNGTRLTVT.

The chain combines TRBV6-4 with TRBJ2-3, with 10 bases identical to TRBD1. This CDR3 region has 14 residues. V dropped 9 bases and J dropped 5; count of bases not matched to a gene: 8. Germline loops: CDR1 MRHNA, CDR2 SNTAGT. DNA of the CDR3: TGTGCCAGAATTCGACAGGGGGCTAGAGATACGCAGTATTTT. Its translation: CARIRQGARDTQYF.

The chain recombines TRBV20-1 with TRBJ1-2, with no clear D. Germline CDR1 is DFQATT and CDR2 is SNEGSKA (reference sequence). This CDR3 has 14 amino acids. V was clipped by 5 bases and J by 0 bases, with 13 bases between them. This CDR3 reads CSALEDVANYGYTF. CDR3 bases: TGCAGTGCTTTAGAGGACGTAGCTAACTATGGCTACACCTTC.

This clonotype was counted at least ten times. The V call is TRBV7-2, the J call TRBJ2-1, with 11 nucleotides matching TRBD1. Looked up from germline, CDR1 is SGHTA and CDR2 is FQGNSA. Unmatched junction bases numbered 7, after V lost 5 bases and J lost 4 bases. The CDR3 runs to 16 residues. The CDR3 coding sequence is TGTGCCAGCAGCGGAGCGGGACAGGGGGTATACAATGAGCAGTTCTTC. Amino acid sequence: CASSGAGQGVYNEQFF.